Listed below are T cell receptor beta chains from one sample, sequenced in a study of long-term antiretroviral therapy in people with HIV. TCRdb keeps only in-frame clones here, not all; method: immunoSEQ multiplex PCR. The sample gives approximately 20,000 clones, 60% to 80% of which show up once; 12% is in the top ten. This material consisted of unsorted PBMCs, taken around 1.7 years before starting antiretroviral therapy. The receptors come from a woman between 40 and 50 years old with HIV. Both conserved end residues are part of each CDR3. The D gene is left open where the match is weak. A row's size may be missing; if present it is once, few, many or a size class.

CASSPQGTSGNTDTQYF TGTGCCAGCAGTCCCCAAGGGACTAGCGGTAACACAGATACGCAGTATTTT 17 TRBJ2-3 TRBV21-1 NA NA
CASSQSSYNEQFF TGCGCCAGCAGCCAGAGCTCCTACAATGAGCAGTTCTTC 13 TRBJ2-1 TRBV4-1 NA NA
CASSQVGSSYEQYF TGCGCCAGCAGCCAAGTTGGAAGCTCCTACGAGCAGTACTTC 14 TRBJ2-7 TRBV4-3 NA NA
CASSLGGSSYEQYF TGCGCCAGCAGCTTGGGGGGGAGCTCCTACGAGCAGTACTTC 14 TRBJ2-7 TRBV5-1 NA once
CASSFNRGRFDEQYF TGTGCCAGCAGTTTCAATCGCGGGAGGTTCGACGAGCAGTACTTC 15 TRBJ2-7 TRBV7-2 TRBD2 NA
CASTPSPGGDINEQFF TGCGCCAGCACCCCCTCCCCGGGGGGGGATATCAATGAGCAGTTCTTC 16 TRBJ2-1 TRBV5-1 TRBD2 NA
CASGWDSPLHF TGTGCCAGCGGGTGGGATTCACCCCTCCACTTT 11 TRBJ1-6 TRBV6-5 NA NA
CASSTRVGNQPQHF TGTGCCAGTAGTACCCGGGTTGGGAATCAGCCCCAGCATTTT 14 TRBJ1-5 TRBV19 NA few
CASSYPQGEAFF TGTGCCAGCAGTTACCCTCAGGGGGAAGCTTTCTTT 12 TRBJ1-1 TRBV6-6 NA NA
CASSFSPGRLNTEAFF TGCGCCAGCAGCTTCAGTCCGGGTAGACTGAACACTGAAGCTTTCTTT 16 TRBJ1-1 TRBV5-1 NA few
CASSLGGSTDTQYF TGTGCCAGCAGCTTGGGGGGAAGCACAGATACGCAGTATTTT 14 TRBJ2-3 TRBV5-6 NA NA
CASSRGTGGADTQYF TGCGCCAGCAGCCGTGGCACAGGGGGCGCGGATACGCAGTATTTT 15 TRBJ2-3 TRBV5-1 TRBD1 NA
CSARDFETQYF TGCAGCGCCAGGGACTTCGAGACCCAGTACTTC 11 TRBJ2-5 TRBV29-1 NA NA
CASSESGREETQYF TGCGCCAGCAGTGAGTCGGGCAGGGAGGAGACCCAGTACTTC 14 TRBJ2-5 TRBV10-1 NA NA
CASSPGPDDFSHNEQFF TGCGCCAGCAGCCCGGGACCCGACGACTTTTCCCACAATGAGCAGTTCTTC 17 TRBJ2-1 TRBV5-1 NA NA
CASRRTQRDNQPQHF TGTGCCAGCAGACGGACTCAACGTGACAATCAGCCCCAGCATTTT 15 TRBJ1-5 TRBV6-5 NA NA
CASSRGLGDSPLHF TGCGCCAGCAGCCGAGGCCTGGGAGATTCACCCCTCCACTTT 14 TRBJ1-6 TRBV4-3 NA NA
CASSPDYSGYTF TGTGCCAGCAGCCCGGATTACTCTGGCTACACCTTC 12 TRBJ1-2 TRBV7-9 NA NA
CAISESRGLAGGPQAEQFF TGTGCCATCAGTGAGTCAAGGGGACTAGCGGGAGGGCCACAGGCTGAGCAGTTCTTC 19 TRBJ2-1 TRBV10-3 TRBD2 once
CASSVRYLDTQYF TGTGCCAGCAGCGTGAGGTACCTAGATACGCAGTATTTT 13 TRBJ2-3 TRBV27 NA NA
CASSLGGTALPYEQYF TGCGCCAGCAGCTTGGGGGGGACAGCCCTTCCCTACGAGCAGTACTTC 16 TRBJ2-7 TRBV5-1 TRBD1 few
CASSHLQDATDTQYF TGTGCCAGCAGCCATCTACAGGACGCCACAGATACGCAGTATTTT 15 TRBJ2-3 TRBV7-9 NA NA
CASGFMGNQPQHF TGTGCTAGTGGTTTTATGGGAAATCAGCCCCAGCATTTT 13 TRBJ1-5 TRBV12-5 NA NA
CASSLAGTGYYNEQFF TGCGCCAGCAGCTTGGCCGGGACAGGATACTACAATGAGCAGTTCTTC 16 TRBJ2-1 TRBV5-1 TRBD1 NA
CASSLEQGKETQYF TGCGCCAGCAGCTTGGAGCAGGGGAAAGAGACCCAGTACTTC 14 TRBJ2-5 TRBV5-1 NA NA
CASSQGGGYDIQYF TGCGCCAGCAGCCAGGGAGGAGGGTATGACATTCAGTACTTC 14 TRBJ2-4 TRBV4-3 NA NA
CASRPTASTDTQYF TGTGCCAGCAGACCGACGGCAAGCACAGATACGCAGTATTTT 14 TRBJ2-3 TRBV7-2 NA NA
CASSPLRESGAFF TGTGCCAGCAGCCCCCTGAGGGAATCGGGAGCTTTCTTT 13 TRBJ1-1 TRBV7-9 NA NA
CSVRRDKSSYEQYF TGCAGCGTTCGCCGGGACAAGAGCTCCTACGAGCAGTACTTC 14 TRBJ2-7 TRBV29-1 NA NA
CASSLSSGSTEQFF TGTGCCAGCAGTTTATCTAGCGGGAGTACTGAGCAGTTCTTC 14 TRBJ2-1 TRBV27 TRBD2 few
CASSPRTF TGTGCCAGCAGCCCTCGCACCTTC 8 TRBJ1-2 TRBV9 NA few
CASSQARASTEAFF TGCGCCAGCAGCCAAGCCAGGGCCTCTACTGAAGCTTTCTTT 14 TRBJ1-1 TRBV4-1 NA few
CASSLMENTEAFF TGTGCCAGCAGTTTAATGGAGAACACTGAAGCTTTCTTT 13 TRBJ1-1 TRBV27 NA NA
CASSESQPPNSPLHF TGTGCCAGCAGTGAGTCCCAGCCTCCGAATTCACCCCTCCACTTT 15 TRBJ1-6 TRBV6-1 NA once
CASSERGSGYGYTF TGTGCCAGCAGTGAAAGGGGATCGGGCTATGGCTACACCTTC 14 TRBJ1-2 TRBV2 NA few
CASRGGQGGSYEQYF TGTGCCAGTAGGGGGGGACAGGGAGGCTCCTACGAGCAGTACTTC 15 TRBJ2-7 TRBV19 TRBD1 once
CASSLSPASANEKLFF TGTGCCAGCAGTTTATCGCCAGCTTCGGCGAATGAAAAACTGTTTTTT 16 TRBJ1-4 TRBV27 NA NA
CASSSRLAGSTDTQYF TGCGCCAGCAGCTCAAGACTAGCGGGGAGCACAGATACGCAGTATTTT 16 TRBJ2-3 TRBV5-1 TRBD2 NA
CASSLGDRVDAFF TGTGCCAGCAGCTTAGGGGACAGGGTAGACGCTTTCTTT 13 TRBJ1-1 TRBV7-9 TRBD1 few
CASSPGAGHSYEQYF TGTGCCAGCTCACCAGGGGCGGGACACTCCTACGAGCAGTACTTC 15 TRBJ2-7 TRBV18 NA NA
CASSRERRGGGEQFF TGTGCCAGCAGCCGAGAGAGGAGGGGAGGTGGGGAGCAGTTCTTC 15 TRBJ2-1 TRBV7-9 NA few
CASKGLGAGDEDTEAFF TGTGCCAGCAAGGGGTTAGGTGCTGGGGACGAGGACACTGAAGCTTTCTTT 17 TRBJ1-1 TRBV2 NA NA
CASSVEDQNEAFF TGTGCCAGCAGCGTAGAGGACCAAAACGAAGCTTTCTTT 13 TRBJ1-1 TRBV9 NA few
CASRGASGGTRDTQYF TGTGCCAGCCGCGGGGCTAGCGGGGGTACGCGAGATACGCAGTATTTT 16 TRBJ2-3 TRBV2 TRBD2 NA
CASSVGTDTNYGYTF TGTGCCAGCAGCGTAGGGACCGACACTAACTATGGCTACACCTTC 15 TRBJ1-2 TRBV7-2 NA few
CASSPGLDVETQYF TGCGCCAGCAGCCCTGGACTAGATGTGGAGACCCAGTACTTC 14 TRBJ2-5 TRBV4-3 TRBD2 NA
CSARRNYGYTF TGCAGTGCCCGGCGGAACTATGGCTACACCTTC 11 TRBJ1-2 TRBV20-1 NA NA
CATSQTSPTDTQYF TGTGCCACCTCACAGACTAGCCCCACAGATACGCAGTATTTT 14 TRBJ2-3 TRBV2 TRBD2 NA
CASSLSRQVSYEQYF TGCGCCAGCAGCTTGAGTCGCCAAGTCTCCTACGAGCAGTACTTC 15 TRBJ2-7 TRBV5-1 NA few
CASSHDRERYF TGTGCCAGCAGCCATGACAGGGAACGGTATTTT 11 TRBJ2-3 TRBV5-4 TRBD1 NA
CASSSNWGNQPQHF TGTGCCAGCAGCTCCAACTGGGGGAATCAGCCCCAGCATTTT 14 TRBJ1-5 TRBV5-6 NA few
CASSGLAGDYNEQFF TGTGCCAGTAGTGGGCTAGCGGGAGATTACAATGAGCAGTTCTTC 15 TRBJ2-1 TRBV19 TRBD2 large